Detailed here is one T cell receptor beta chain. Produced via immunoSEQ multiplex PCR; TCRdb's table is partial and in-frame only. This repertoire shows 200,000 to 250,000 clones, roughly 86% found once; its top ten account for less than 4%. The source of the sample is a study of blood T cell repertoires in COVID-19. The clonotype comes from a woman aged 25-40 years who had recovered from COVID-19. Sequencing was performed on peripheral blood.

The CDR3 DNA follows: TGTGCCAGCAGCCAAGGACTAGTGGAGTACGAGCAGTACTTC. Amino acids: CASSQGLVEYEQYF. The chain combines TRBV7-2 with TRBJ2-7, with 7 bases identical to TRBD2. Germline CDR1 is SGHTA and CDR2 is FQGNSA. This CDR3 comprises 14 residues. The V gene end was trimmed by 5 bases and the J gene end by 4 bases; junction bases not matched to a gene: 8.